Listed below are T cell receptor beta chains from one sample, sequenced in a study of blood T cell repertoires in COVID-19. Clones were read by immunoSEQ multiplex PCR, and TCRdb kept only the in-frame ones, dropping some. The data show 130,000 to 150,000 clones, more than 75% seen once. Source material: peripheral blood. All receptors derive from a middle-aged man who had recovered from COVID-19. The CDR3 runs from the conserved cysteine through the conserved F or W. A D gene is named only where the DNA matches it firmly. Part of the rows lack a size; the others show once, few, many or a class for expanded clones.

D: TRBD1; V: TRBV19; J: TRBJ1-4; size: .; length: 15; DNA: TGTGCCAGTAGTGGGAGGACAGGAACTAATGAAAAACTGTTTTTT; CDR3: CASSGRTGTNEKLFF
D: .; V: TRBV6-5; J: TRBJ1-6; size: .; length: 12; DNA: TGTGCCAGCGGCGAGGGAGATTCACCCCTCCACTTT; CDR3: CASGEGDSPLHF
D: TRBD1; V: TRBV27; J: TRBJ2-7; size: .; length: 18; DNA: TGTGCCAGCAGTTTTGACAGGGGGCAAGTTGTAGGGCAAGACGAGCAGTACTTC; CDR3: CASSFDRGQVVGQDEQYF
D: .; V: TRBV30; J: TRBJ2-6; size: once; length: 16; DNA: TGTGCCTGGAATCAGGGGATCCTATCTGGGGCCAACGTCCTGACTTTC; CDR3: CAWNQGILSGANVLTF
D: TRBD1; V: TRBV7-2; J: TRBJ1-2; size: .; length: 14; DNA: TGTGCCAGCAGCTCCGTAATCGGACAGGGAGGCTACACCTTC; CDR3: CASSSVIGQGGYTF
D: TRBD1; V: TRBV5-1; J: TRBJ1-6; size: .; length: 16; DNA: TGCGCCAGCAGCCCGGGACAGAGCTCCTATAATTCACCCCTCCACTTT; CDR3: CASSPGQSSYNSPLHF
D: .; V: TRBV7-2; J: TRBJ2-1; size: .; length: 16; DNA: TGTGCCAGCAGCCCTCAACCCCCGCGGGGCGTCAATGAGCAGTTCTTC; CDR3: CASSPQPPRGVNEQFF
D: .; V: TRBV2; J: TRBJ2-1; size: .; length: 14; DNA: TGTGCCATCCAAAGGGGGTGGTCCTACAATGAGCAGTTCTTC; CDR3: CAIQRGWSYNEQFF
D: TRBD1; V: TRBV18; J: TRBJ1-1; size: .; length: 17; DNA: TGTGCCAGCTCACCTTGGATACCGGGACAGGGGAACACTGAAGCTTTCTTT; CDR3: CASSPWIPGQGNTEAFF
D: .; V: TRBV10-3; J: TRBJ1-1; size: .; length: 14; DNA: TGTGCCATCAGTGAATCCCAGGCAAACACTGAAGCTTTCTTT; CDR3: CAISESQANTEAFF
D: .; V: TRBV19; J: TRBJ2-2; size: .; length: 14; DNA: TGTGCCAGTAGTGGCCAGTTCAACACCGGGGAGCTGTTTTTT; CDR3: CASSGQFNTGELFF
D: .; V: TRBV6-1; J: TRBJ1-1; size: few; length: 16; DNA: TGTGCCAGCAGTGAAGTTCAGGGATGGATGAACACTGAAGCTTTCTTT; CDR3: CASSEVQGWMNTEAFF
D: .; V: TRBV6-5; J: TRBJ2-7; size: .; length: 13; DNA: TGTGCCAGCACAGGAGGGGAACTACGTGGGCAGTACTTC; CDR3: CASTGGELRGQYF
D: .; V: TRBV5-4; J: TRBJ1-2; size: .; length: 17; DNA: TGTGCCAGCAGCTTGGCCCCGTACGCTGCTCAGAGAGGTGGCTACACCTTC; CDR3: CASSLAPYAAQRGGYTF
D: .; V: TRBV29-1; J: TRBJ2-3; size: once; length: 14; DNA: TGCAGCGCTATGACTACCAAAGCCACAGATACGCAGTATTTT; CDR3: CSAMTTKATDTQYF
D: .; V: TRBV18; J: TRBJ1-5; size: .; length: 14; DNA: TGTGCCAGCTCAAGGGACCGGACAGACCAGCCCCAGCATTTT; CDR3: CASSRDRTDQPQHF
D: .; V: TRBV6-5; J: TRBJ2-2; size: .; length: 15; DNA: TGTGCCAGCAGTTGGGCATTAGTATTACCGGGGGAGCTGTTTTTT; CDR3: CASSWALVLPGELFF
D: TRBD2; V: TRBV11-3; J: TRBJ2-3; size: .; length: 14; DNA: TGTGCCAGCAGCCAGCGGGGGGCAGGCGATACGCAGTATTTT; CDR3: CASSQRGAGDTQYF
D: .; V: TRBV5-1; J: TRBJ2-6; size: .; length: 17; DNA: TGCGCCAGCAGCTTGTTGGGGGCCCCCTCTGGGGCCAACGTCCTGACTTTC; CDR3: CASSLLGAPSGANVLTF
D: TRBD2; V: TRBV29-1; J: TRBJ2-7; size: .; length: 15; DNA: TGCAGCGTTGAAGCGACTAGCGGGCTTACCTACGAGCAGTACTTC; CDR3: CSVEATSGLTYEQYF
D: TRBD1; V: TRBV7-2; J: TRBJ1-2; size: once; length: 18; DNA: TGTGCCAGCAGCTTAGCCTTTAACGCAGGGGGTTTCGGTGGTGGCTACACCTTC; CDR3: CASSLAFNAGGFGGGYTF
D: .; V: TRBV14; J: TRBJ2-1; size: .; length: 16; DNA: TGTGCCAGCAGCCAAGATGCGGGGACCATCTACAATGAGCAGTTCTTC; CDR3: CASSQDAGTIYNEQFF
D: TRBD1; V: TRBV7-8; J: TRBJ1-2; size: .; length: 13; DNA: TGTGCCAGCAGCGAGGGACAGGAGGGTGGCTACACCTTC; CDR3: CASSEGQEGGYTF
D: .; V: TRBV4-1; J: TRBJ1-6; size: few; length: 19; DNA: TGCGCCAGCAGCCAAGCAGCGGCCCTACCCGGGGGAAAAAATTCACCCCTCCACTTT; CDR3: CASSQAAALPGGKNSPLHF
D: TRBD1; V: TRBV2; J: TRBJ2-7; size: .; length: 14; DNA: TGTGCCAGCAGGGGGACAGGGGGGGCCTACGAGCAGTACTTC; CDR3: CASRGTGGAYEQYF
D: .; V: TRBV6-5; J: TRBJ2-3; size: .; length: 14; DNA: TGTGCCAGCAGCCCCCGGGGTAGCACAGATACGCAGTATTTT; CDR3: CASSPRGSTDTQYF
D: .; V: TRBV19; J: TRBJ1-5; size: .; length: 16; DNA: TGTGCCAGTAGTGATCAGGGACTCTATTGGGGGCAGCCCCAGCATTTT; CDR3: CASSDQGLYWGQPQHF
D: TRBD1; V: TRBV7-2; J: TRBJ1-5; size: .; length: 14; DNA: TGTGCCAGCAGCGAGACAGGGTTTTATCAGCCCCAGCATTTT; CDR3: CASSETGFYQPQHF
D: TRBD1; V: TRBV11-2; J: TRBJ1-1; size: few; length: 14; DNA: TGTGCCAGCAGCTTAGAAGGGACAGGGTATGGAGCTTTCTTT; CDR3: CASSLEGTGYGAFF
D: TRBD1; V: TRBV6-1; J: TRBJ1-2; size: once; length: 15; DNA: TGTGCCAGCAGTGACAGACTGCAGGGGGACTATGGCTACACCTTC; CDR3: CASSDRLQGDYGYTF
D: .; V: TRBV3-1/TRBV3-2; J: TRBJ2-7; size: .; length: 14; DNA: TGTGCCAGCAGCCAAAGGCAGGGTTGGTACGAGCAGTACTTC; CDR3: CASSQRQGWYEQYF
D: .; V: TRBV24-1; J: TRBJ2-5; size: .; length: 12; DNA: TGTGCCACCAGTGACCCAAGAGGGACCCAGTACTTC; CDR3: CATSDPRGTQYF
D: TRBD2; V: TRBV7-2; J: TRBJ2-3; size: .; length: 17; DNA: TGTGCCAGCAGCTTCCCCGGGTTGCGGGGGGACACAGATACGCAGTATTTT; CDR3: CASSFPGLRGDTDTQYF
D: .; V: TRBV7-2; J: TRBJ2-3; size: .; length: 18; DNA: TGTGCCAGCAGCCTCACTTTATGGAGCGGACTTAGCACAGATACGCAGTATTTT; CDR3: CASSLTLWSGLSTDTQYF
D: .; V: TRBV12-5; J: TRBJ1-5; size: .; length: 15; DNA: TGTGCTAGTGGTTTTGGGTCAGGGGAGCATCAGCCCCAGCATTTT; CDR3: CASGFGSGEHQPQHF
D: TRBD1; V: TRBV11-3; J: TRBJ2-2; size: .; length: 15; DNA: TGTGCCAGCAGCTTAGCGACAGGGGGACGTGGGGAGCTGTTTTTT; CDR3: CASSLATGGRGELFF
D: .; V: TRBV10-2; J: TRBJ2-7; size: .; length: 14; DNA: TGCGCCAGCACCCCGGGTCCATCCTCCTACGAGCAGTACTTC; CDR3: CASTPGPSSYEQYF
D: .; V: TRBV10-2; J: TRBJ2-7; size: .; length: 15; DNA: TGCGCCAGCAGTGAGTCCAGCGGATCCACTTACGAGCAGTACTTC; CDR3: CASSESSGSTYEQYF
D: TRBD2; V: TRBV7-2; J: TRBJ2-7; size: .; length: 13; DNA: TGTGCCAGCAGCTTGGTTCTAGCGGGGGAGCAGTACTTC; CDR3: CASSLVLAGEQYF
D: TRBD2; V: TRBV7-9; J: TRBJ2-3; size: .; length: 17; DNA: TGTGCCAGCAGCCAAGAACCTAGCGGGGTTCGCACAGATACGCAGTATTTT; CDR3: CASSQEPSGVRTDTQYF
D: TRBD1; V: TRBV11-3; J: TRBJ2-3; size: .; length: 17; DNA: TGTGCCAGCAGCCCACGGGGATCGACAGGGGCTTGGGATACGCAGTATTTT; CDR3: CASSPRGSTGAWDTQYF
D: TRBD1; V: TRBV7-9; J: TRBJ2-1; size: .; length: 18; DNA: TGTGCCAGCAAACCCCGGGACAGGGGTGCTTCTGCCGACAATGAGCAGTTCTTC; CDR3: CASKPRDRGASADNEQFF
D: .; V: TRBV11-2; J: TRBJ2-5; size: .; length: 13; DNA: TGTGCCAGCAGGACAGCGTACCAAGAGACCCAGTACTTC; CDR3: CASRTAYQETQYF
D: TRBD1; V: TRBV6-2/TRBV6-3; J: TRBJ2-7; size: .; length: 14; DNA: TGTGCCAGCAGTGGCGGGACAGGCCGCTACGAGCAGTACTTC; CDR3: CASSGGTGRYEQYF
D: .; V: TRBV24-1; J: TRBJ1-5; size: .; length: 13; DNA: TGTGCCACCCAAGAACAGGGTGGTCAGCCCCAGCATTTT; CDR3: CATQEQGGQPQHF
D: .; V: TRBV18; J: TRBJ1-6; size: .; length: 17; DNA: TGTGCCAGCTCCCAGGTGGGACTCGACACCTATAATTCACCCCTCCACTTT; CDR3: CASSQVGLDTYNSPLHF
D: TRBD1; V: TRBV18; J: TRBJ1-2; size: .; length: 17; DNA: TGTGCCAGCTCACCACCGTTAGGGACAGAGTTGAACTATGGCTACACCTTC; CDR3: CASSPPLGTELNYGYTF
D: TRBD1; V: TRBV4-3; J: TRBJ1-1; size: .; length: 16; DNA: TGCGCCAGCAGCCAGGGGTACAGGGGAGGGAACACTGAAGCTTTCTTT; CDR3: CASSQGYRGGNTEAFF
D: .; V: TRBV20-1; J: TRBJ1-3; size: few; length: 11; DNA: TGCAGTGCTAGGGCAGGGAACACCATATATTTT; CDR3: CSARAGNTIYF
D: TRBD2; V: TRBV6-6; J: TRBJ2-3; size: .; length: 14; DNA: TGTGCCAGCAGTCCACGGACTAGCTCAGATACGCAGTATTTT; CDR3: CASSPRTSSDTQYF
D: .; V: TRBV2; J: TRBJ2-1; size: .; length: 13; DNA: TGTGCCAGCAGCACCGGACAGAACAATGAGCAGTTCTTC; CDR3: CASSTGQNNEQFF
D: .; V: TRBV9; J: TRBJ1-2; size: .; length: 14; DNA: TGTGCCAGCAGCACCACAGGGATGGGTTATGGCTACACCTTC; CDR3: CASSTTGMGYGYTF
D: .; V: TRBV7-3; J: TRBJ2-7; size: .; length: 19; DNA: TGTGCCAGCAGCTTAAGATCGGACTACAGGAGGATATTAGTAAGGGAGCAGTACTTC; CDR3: CASSLRSDYRRILVREQYF
D: .; V: TRBV19; J: TRBJ2-2; size: .; length: 16; DNA: TGTGCCAGTAGTATGCGCGGGTGGGAGATGGGCGGGGAGCTGTTTTTT; CDR3: CASSMRGWEMGGELFF
D: TRBD1; V: TRBV7-2; J: TRBJ1-2; size: few; length: 17; DNA: TGTGCCAGCAGCTTAGATGGCACAGGGGGAAGACGCTATGGCTACACCTTC; CDR3: CASSLDGTGGRRYGYTF